These T cell receptor beta chains were read from a single sample in a study of a mutant IDH1 vaccine in newly diagnosed glioma. The protocol was immunoSEQ multiplex PCR, while the TCRdb copy is restricted to in-frame clones and leaves out a portion. The data hold roughly 38,000 clones, with roughly 90% observed a single time. This specimen consisted of PBMCs, obtained from a glioma patient treated with radiotherapy, temozolomide or both. The receptors shown here come from a man aged 18 to 30 with glioma. Each CDR3 is given with its conserved first and last residue. Each record gives: V gene, J gene, CDR3 protein.

TRBV27	TRBJ1-2	CASSLDIYYGYTF
TRBV5-4	TRBJ2-2	CASSHGLAGAGGRELFF
TRBV7-8	TRBJ2-2	CASSLVDTGELFF
TRBV25-1	TRBJ2-7	CASSEGAGSYEQYF
TRBV7-8	TRBJ1-2	CASSPGGTGDGYTF
TRBV30	TRBJ1-3	CAWGVGDTIYF
TRBV19	TRBJ2-7	CASSITGGNYEQYF
TRBV27	TRBJ1-2	CASSLVPWSDYGYTF
TRBV7-2	TRBJ2-1	CASSRGVAYEQFF
TRBV5-1	TRBJ2-2	CASSLEGSNTGELFF
TRBV4-3	TRBJ2-7	CASSQDKQASYEQYF
TRBV30	TRBJ1-5	CAWSVQGPQHF
TRBV5-6	TRBJ1-1	CASLGANTEAFF
TRBV27	TRBJ2-7	CASSLVAGSYEQYF
TRBV5-1	TRBJ2-5	CASSLGQGEETQYF
TRBV2	TRBJ2-6	CASHGTSGANVLTF
TRBV30	TRBJ2-3	CAWRMPSFTDTQYF